This T cell receptor (beta chain) was recorded in a study of blood T cell repertoires in COVID-19. Whole-study context: Acute and convalescent COVID-19 samples came from the United States, Italy and Spain.

Seattle's cohort entered during active infection and was followed longitudinally. From germline, CDR1 is SNHLY and CDR2 FYNNEI. The CDR3 is made up of 15 amino acids. V trimming: 6 bases; J trimming: 3 bases; junction bases outside the gene matches: 7. Sequencing used immunoSEQ multiplex PCR; TCRdb keeps in-frame clones, though not all of them. The sample carries about 300,000 clones, about 88% recorded once. Material: peripheral blood. This sequence originates from a human donor with COVID-19, enrolled during active disease. The donor label of this sample is uncertain. J is TRBJ2-3 and V is TRBV2; 9 positions match TRBD1. The CDR3 here is CASSANRGLTDTQYF. CDR3 DNA: TGTGCCAGCAGCGCGAACAGGGGGCTAACAGATACGCAGTATTTT.